This TCR beta chain was recovered during a study of cytomegalovirus exposure and HLA in healthy donors. Study-wide findings and caveats: In vitro, a few CMV-associated chains proved specific for CMV antigens. Rarity marked most TCR sequences, yet some public TCRs occurred in many donors.

In the case of this clone: Its target is unknown.

In germline, CDR1 is MNHNS, CDR2 SASEGT. This CDR3 has 16 residues. The J segment lost 1 base and the V segment lost 1 base, leaving 3 bases of the junction unmatched. Sequenced by immunoSEQ multiplex PCR; TCRdb stores in-frame clones only, minus some. The sample holds tens of thousands of clones, 94% seen once. Material for sequencing was PBMCs. The V call is TRBV6-1, the J call TRBJ1-5; 8 positions agree with TRBD1. This clonotype originated in a young man in good health and CMV-seropositive. This CDR3 is CASSEVAGGSNQPQHF. CDR3 sequence (DNA): TGTGCCAGCAGTGAAGTTGCAGGGGGCAGCAATCAGCCCCAGCATTTT.